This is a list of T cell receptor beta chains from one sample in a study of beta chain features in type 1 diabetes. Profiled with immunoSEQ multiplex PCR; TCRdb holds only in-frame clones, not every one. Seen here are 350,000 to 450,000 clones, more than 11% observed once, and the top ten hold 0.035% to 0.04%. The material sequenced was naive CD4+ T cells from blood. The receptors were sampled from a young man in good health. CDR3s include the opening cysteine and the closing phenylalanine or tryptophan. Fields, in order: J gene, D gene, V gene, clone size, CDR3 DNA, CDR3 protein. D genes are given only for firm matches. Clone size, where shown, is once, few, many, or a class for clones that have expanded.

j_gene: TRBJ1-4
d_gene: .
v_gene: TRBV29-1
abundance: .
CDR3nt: TGCAGCGTGCGGGGACTAGGGGCTAATGAAAAACTGTTTTTT
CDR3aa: CSVRGLGANEKLFF

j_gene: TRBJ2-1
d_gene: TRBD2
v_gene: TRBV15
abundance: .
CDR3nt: TGTGCCACCAGCATTATACTAGCGGGACACAATGAGCAGTTCTTC
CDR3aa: CATSIILAGHNEQFF

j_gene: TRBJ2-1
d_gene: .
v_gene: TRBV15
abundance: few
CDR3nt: TGTGCCACCAGCCGCGAGTCCGCGGGGTCCTACAATGAGCAGTTCTTC
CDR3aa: CATSRESAGSYNEQFF

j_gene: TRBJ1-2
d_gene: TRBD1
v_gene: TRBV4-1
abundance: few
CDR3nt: TGCGCCAGCAGCCAACAAGGACAGGGTCATGGCTACACCTTC
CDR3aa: CASSQQGQGHGYTF

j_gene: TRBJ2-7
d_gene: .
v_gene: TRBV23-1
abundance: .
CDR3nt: TGCGCCAGCAGTCAATCAAGTTACGGTCCTGGCAGGTTCTTGGAGCAGTACTTC
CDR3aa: CASSQSSYGPGRFLEQYF

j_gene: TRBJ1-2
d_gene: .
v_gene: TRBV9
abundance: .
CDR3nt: TGTGCCAGCAGCGTAGGGGGGGCCTATGGCTACACCTTC
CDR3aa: CASSVGGAYGYTF

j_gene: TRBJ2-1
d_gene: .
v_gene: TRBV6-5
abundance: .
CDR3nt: TGTGCCAGCAATCCCGGGACTTACAATGAGCAGTTCTTC
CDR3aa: CASNPGTYNEQFF

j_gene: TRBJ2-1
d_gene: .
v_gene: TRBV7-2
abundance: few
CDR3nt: TGTGCCAGCAGCAGACAGTCCCCCCTTATGTTCTTC
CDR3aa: CASSRQSPLMFF

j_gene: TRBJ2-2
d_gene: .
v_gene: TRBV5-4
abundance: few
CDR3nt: TGTGCCAGCAGCTTGTCCCTCCAGACCGGGGAGCTGTTTTTT
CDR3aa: CASSLSLQTGELFF

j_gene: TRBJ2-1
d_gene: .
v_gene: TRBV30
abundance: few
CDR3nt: TGTGCCACCCCGGGCGCCTACAATGAGCAGTTCTTC
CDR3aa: CATPGAYNEQFF

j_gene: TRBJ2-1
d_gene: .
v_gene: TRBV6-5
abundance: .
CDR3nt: TGTGCCAGCAGCCACAACAGCCTGGAGCAGTTCTTC
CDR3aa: CASSHNSLEQFF

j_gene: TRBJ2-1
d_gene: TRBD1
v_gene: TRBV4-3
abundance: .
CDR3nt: TGCGCCAGCAGCCACCCGGGACAGAGGTACAATGAGCAGTTCTTC
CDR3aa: CASSHPGQRYNEQFF

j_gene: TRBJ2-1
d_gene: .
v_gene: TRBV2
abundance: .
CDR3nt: TGTGCCAGCAGTTCCCCGAACTACAATGAGCAGTTCTTC
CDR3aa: CASSSPNYNEQFF

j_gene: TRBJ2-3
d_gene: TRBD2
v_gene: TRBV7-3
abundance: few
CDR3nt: TGTGCCAGCAGCTCCCTAGGAGGTCTAGCGGGGGACACAGATACGCAGTATTTT
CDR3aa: CASSSLGGLAGDTDTQYF

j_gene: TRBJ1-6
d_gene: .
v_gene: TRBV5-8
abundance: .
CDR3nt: TGTGCCAGCAGCTTGGTTAAGGGATGGGGTTCACCCCTCCACTTT
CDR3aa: CASSLVKGWGSPLHF

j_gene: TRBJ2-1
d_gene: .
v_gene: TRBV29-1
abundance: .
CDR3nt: TGCAGCGCCAAGGGCGACAGCGCTCGCAATGAGCAGTTCTTC
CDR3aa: CSAKGDSARNEQFF

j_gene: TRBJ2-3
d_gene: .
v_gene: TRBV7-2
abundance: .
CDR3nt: TGTGCCAGCAGCTTAGAAGGTTCGTTGCCGCAGTATTTT
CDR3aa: CASSLEGSLPQYF

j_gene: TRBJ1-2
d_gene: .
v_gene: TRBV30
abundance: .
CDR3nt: TGTGCCTGGAGTGTCCCTACCTTGAGGGTTGGTGGCTACACCTTC
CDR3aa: CAWSVPTLRVGGYTF

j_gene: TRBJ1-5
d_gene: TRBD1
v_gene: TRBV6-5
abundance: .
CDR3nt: TGTGCCAGCAGACTTCGGACAGGGACGGGTCAGCCCCAGCATTTT
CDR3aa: CASRLRTGTGQPQHF

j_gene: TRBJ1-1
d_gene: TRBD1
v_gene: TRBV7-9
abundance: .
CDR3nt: TGTGCCAGCAGCACCGGGACAGCGAACACTGAAGCTTTCTTT
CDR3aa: CASSTGTANTEAFF

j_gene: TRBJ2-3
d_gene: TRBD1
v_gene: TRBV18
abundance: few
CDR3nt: TGTGCCAGCTCGTCCGGGACAGGGAACACAGATACGCAGTATTTT
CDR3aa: CASSSGTGNTDTQYF

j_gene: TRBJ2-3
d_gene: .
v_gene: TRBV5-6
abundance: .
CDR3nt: TGTGCCAGCAGCTTGAAAGCTCAGGGGACAGATACGCAGTATTTT
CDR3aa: CASSLKAQGTDTQYF

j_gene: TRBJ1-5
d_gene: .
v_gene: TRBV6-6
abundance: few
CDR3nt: TGTGCCAGCAGTTACGGGATGGGGGGCAATCAGCCCCAGCATTTT
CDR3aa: CASSYGMGGNQPQHF

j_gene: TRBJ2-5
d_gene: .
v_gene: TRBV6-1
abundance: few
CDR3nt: TGTGCCAGCAGTCGGACACAAACGTCTGAGACCCAGTACTTC
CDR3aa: CASSRTQTSETQYF

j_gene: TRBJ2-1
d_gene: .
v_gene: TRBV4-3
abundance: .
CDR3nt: TGCGCCAGCAGCCTCGGCAGAGCGAGCTCCTACAATGAGCAGTTCTTC
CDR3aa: CASSLGRASSYNEQFF

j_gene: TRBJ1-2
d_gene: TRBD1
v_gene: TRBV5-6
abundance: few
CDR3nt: TGTGCCAGCAGCTTCAGGGGGGTAGCTAACTATGGCTACACCTTC
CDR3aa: CASSFRGVANYGYTF

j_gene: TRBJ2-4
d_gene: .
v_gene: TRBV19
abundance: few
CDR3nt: TGTGCCAGTAGTACGGGAGCCAAAAACATTCAGTACTTC
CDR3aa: CASSTGAKNIQYF

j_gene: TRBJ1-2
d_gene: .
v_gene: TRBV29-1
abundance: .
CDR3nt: TGCAGCGTTGAAGACGGGACCGTGGCTTATGGCTACACCTTC
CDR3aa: CSVEDGTVAYGYTF

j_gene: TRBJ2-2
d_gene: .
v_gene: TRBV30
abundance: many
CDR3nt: TGTGCCTGGAGTGTCTGGGGCACCGGGGAGCTGTTTTTT
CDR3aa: CAWSVWGTGELFF

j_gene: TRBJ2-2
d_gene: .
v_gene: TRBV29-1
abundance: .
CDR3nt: TGCAGCGTAGCAGCCGGGGGGAACACCGGGGAGCTGTTTTTT
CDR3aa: CSVAAGGNTGELFF

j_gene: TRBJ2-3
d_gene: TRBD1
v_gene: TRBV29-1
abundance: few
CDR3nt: TGCAGCGTTCGTGACAGGGGATGGAATACGCAGTATTTT
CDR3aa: CSVRDRGWNTQYF

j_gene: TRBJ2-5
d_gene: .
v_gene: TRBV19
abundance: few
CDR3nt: TGTGCCAGTAGTATAGAAGAGACCCAGTACTTC
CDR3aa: CASSIEETQYF

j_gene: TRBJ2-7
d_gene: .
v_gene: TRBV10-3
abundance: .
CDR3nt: TGTGCCATCAGTGTCTCACAGGGTTACGAGCAGTACTTC
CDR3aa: CAISVSQGYEQYF

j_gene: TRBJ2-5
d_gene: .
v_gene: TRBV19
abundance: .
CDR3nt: TGTGCCAGTAGTGTCCCCGGGCAGGAGACCCAGTACTTC
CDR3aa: CASSVPGQETQYF

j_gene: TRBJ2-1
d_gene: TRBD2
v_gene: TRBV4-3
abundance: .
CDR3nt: TGCGCCAGCAGCCAGGGAGGTGGGACTAGCGGGAGAAAGGGTGAGCAGTTCTTC
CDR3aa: CASSQGGGTSGRKGEQFF

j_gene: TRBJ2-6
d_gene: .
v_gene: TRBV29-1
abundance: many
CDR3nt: TGCAGCGTTATAGGGGCGCGGGGGGCCAACGTCCTGACTTTC
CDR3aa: CSVIGARGANVLTF

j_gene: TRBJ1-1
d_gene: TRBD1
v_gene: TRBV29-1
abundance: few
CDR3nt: TGCAGCGTTGGGACAGGGTTGGGCACTGAAGCTTTCTTT
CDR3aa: CSVGTGLGTEAFF

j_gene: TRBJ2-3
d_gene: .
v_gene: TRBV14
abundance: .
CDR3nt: TGTGCCAGCAGCCAACAGGCCTCTCGGGGTACGCAGTATTTT
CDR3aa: CASSQQASRGTQYF

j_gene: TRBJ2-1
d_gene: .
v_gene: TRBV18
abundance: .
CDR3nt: TGTGCCAGCTCCACCCAGGACCCAGCTTTGTACAATGAGCAGTTCTTC
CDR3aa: CASSTQDPALYNEQFF

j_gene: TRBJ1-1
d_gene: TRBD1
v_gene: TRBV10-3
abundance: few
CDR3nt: TGTGCCGCCGGGACAGGGAGTGAAGCTTTCTTT
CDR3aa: CAAGTGSEAFF

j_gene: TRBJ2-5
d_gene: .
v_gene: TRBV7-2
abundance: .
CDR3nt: TGTGCCAGCAGCCCAATCCCGGGAGTGGAGACCCAGTACTTC
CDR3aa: CASSPIPGVETQYF

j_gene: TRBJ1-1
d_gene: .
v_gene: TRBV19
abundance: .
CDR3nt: TGTGCCAGTAGTTTGGGACGGGTGAACACTGAAGCTTTCTTT
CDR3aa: CASSLGRVNTEAFF

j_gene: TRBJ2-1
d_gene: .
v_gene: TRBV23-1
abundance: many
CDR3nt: TGCGCCAGCAGTCAACCCAAACAAGGAAAAGAGCAGTTCTTC
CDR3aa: CASSQPKQGKEQFF

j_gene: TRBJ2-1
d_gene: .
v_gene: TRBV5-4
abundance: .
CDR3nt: TGTGCCAGCAGCTTGGTCCTAGGAGCCTACAATGAGCAGTTCTTC
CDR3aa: CASSLVLGAYNEQFF

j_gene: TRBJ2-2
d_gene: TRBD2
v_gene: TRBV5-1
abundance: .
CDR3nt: TGCGCCAGCAGCTCGGGGGGACGGAACACCGGGGAGCTGTTTTTT
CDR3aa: CASSSGGRNTGELFF

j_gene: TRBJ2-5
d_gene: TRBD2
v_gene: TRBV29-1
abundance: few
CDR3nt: TGCAGCGTTGAAGTCGGTTGGCGGGAGGGGCAAGAGACCCAGTACTTC
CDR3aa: CSVEVGWREGQETQYF

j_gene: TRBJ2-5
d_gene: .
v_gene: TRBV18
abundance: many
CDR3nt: TGTGCCAGCTCACCACGGGAGACCCAGTACTTC
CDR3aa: CASSPRETQYF

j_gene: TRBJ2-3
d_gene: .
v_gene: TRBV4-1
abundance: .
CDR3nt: TGCGCCAGCAGCCAAGACCCTAGTACAGATACGCAGTATTTT
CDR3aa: CASSQDPSTDTQYF

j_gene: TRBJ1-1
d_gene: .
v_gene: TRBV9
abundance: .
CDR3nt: TGTGCCAGCAGTGAAGGAGGGACGCTGAACACTGAAGCTTTCTTT
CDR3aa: CASSEGGTLNTEAFF

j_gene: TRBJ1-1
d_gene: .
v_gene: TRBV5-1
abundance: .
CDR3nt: TGCGCCAGCAGCTTGATTCAGGGCCACACTGAAGCTTTCTTT
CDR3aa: CASSLIQGHTEAFF

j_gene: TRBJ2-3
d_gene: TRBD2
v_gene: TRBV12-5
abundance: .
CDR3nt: TGTGCTAGTGGTCGGGGACTAGCGGGGCACACAGATACGCAGTATTTT
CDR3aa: CASGRGLAGHTDTQYF

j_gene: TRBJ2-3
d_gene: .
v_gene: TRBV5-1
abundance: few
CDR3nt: TGCGCCAGCAGCTTGGCCATAAATACGCAGTATTTT
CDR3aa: CASSLAINTQYF

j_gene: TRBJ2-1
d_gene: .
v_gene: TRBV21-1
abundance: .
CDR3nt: TGTGCCAGCAGTCGAGCGGGACATGAGCAGTTCTTC
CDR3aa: CASSRAGHEQFF

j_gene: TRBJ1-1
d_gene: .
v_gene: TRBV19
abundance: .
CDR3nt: TGTGCCAGTAGTGGACGCAGGGGACAGAACACTGAAGCTTTCTTT
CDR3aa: CASSGRRGQNTEAFF

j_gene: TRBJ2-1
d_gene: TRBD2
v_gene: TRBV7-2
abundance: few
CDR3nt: TGTGCCAGCAGCTTAGAGGTTCAGTCTAGCGGGAGCTCGTACAATGAGCAGTTCTTC
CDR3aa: CASSLEVQSSGSSYNEQFF

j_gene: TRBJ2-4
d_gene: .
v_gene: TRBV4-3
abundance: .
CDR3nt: TGCGCCAGCAGCCAAGACCCACCCTACTCTTTAGCCAAAAACATTCAGTACTTC
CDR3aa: CASSQDPPYSLAKNIQYF

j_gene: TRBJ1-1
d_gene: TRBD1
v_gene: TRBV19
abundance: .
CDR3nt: TGTGCCAGTAGTTGGTTGACAGGGAACGGCTTACGACCTGAAGCTTTCTTT
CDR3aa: CASSWLTGNGLRPEAFF

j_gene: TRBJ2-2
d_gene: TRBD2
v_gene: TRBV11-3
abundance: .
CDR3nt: TGTGCCAGCAGCTCGCAGGGCAGCGGGAGGAATACCGGGGAGCTGTTTTTT
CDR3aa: CASSSQGSGRNTGELFF

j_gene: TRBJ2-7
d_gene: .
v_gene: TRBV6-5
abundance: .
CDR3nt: TGTGCCAGCATGACCGTTTCCTCCTACGAGCAGTACTTC
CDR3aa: CASMTVSSYEQYF